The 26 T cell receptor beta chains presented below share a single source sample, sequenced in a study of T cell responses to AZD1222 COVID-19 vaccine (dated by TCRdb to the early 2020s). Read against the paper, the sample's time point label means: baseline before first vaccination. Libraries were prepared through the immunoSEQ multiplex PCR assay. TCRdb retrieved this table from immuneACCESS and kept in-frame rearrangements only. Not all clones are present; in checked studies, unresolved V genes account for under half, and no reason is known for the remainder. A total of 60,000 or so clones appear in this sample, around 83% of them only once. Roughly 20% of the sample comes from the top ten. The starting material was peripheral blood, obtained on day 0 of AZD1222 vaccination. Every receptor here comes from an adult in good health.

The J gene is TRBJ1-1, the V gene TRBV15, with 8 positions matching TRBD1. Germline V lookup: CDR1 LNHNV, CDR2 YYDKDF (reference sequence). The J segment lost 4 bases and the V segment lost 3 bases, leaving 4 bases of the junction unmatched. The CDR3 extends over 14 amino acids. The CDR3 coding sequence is TGTGCCACCAGCAGGGACAGGGTTGTCACTGAAGCTTTCTTT. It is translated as CATSRDRVVTEAFF.

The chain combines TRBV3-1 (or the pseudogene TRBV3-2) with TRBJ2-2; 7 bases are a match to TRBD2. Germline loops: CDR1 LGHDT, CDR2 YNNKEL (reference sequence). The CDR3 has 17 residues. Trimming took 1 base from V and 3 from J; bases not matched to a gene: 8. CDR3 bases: TGTGCCAGCAGCCAAGGTCTGGGGAGGGCACACACCGGGGAGCTGTTTTTT. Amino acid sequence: CASSQGLGRAHTGELFF.

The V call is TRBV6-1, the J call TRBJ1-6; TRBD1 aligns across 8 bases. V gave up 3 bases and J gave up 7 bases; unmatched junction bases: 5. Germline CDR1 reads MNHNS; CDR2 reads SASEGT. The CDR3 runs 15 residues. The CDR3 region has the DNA TGTGCCAGCAGTGAGAGGACAGGGTGGAATTCACCCCTCCACTTT. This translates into CASSERTGWNSPLHF.

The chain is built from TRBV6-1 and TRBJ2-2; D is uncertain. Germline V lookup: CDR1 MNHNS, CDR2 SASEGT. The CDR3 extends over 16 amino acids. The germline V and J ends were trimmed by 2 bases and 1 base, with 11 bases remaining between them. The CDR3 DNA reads TGTGCCAGCAGTGAAAATACGTTAAGGAACACCGGGGAGCTGTTTTTT. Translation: CASSENTLRNTGELFF.

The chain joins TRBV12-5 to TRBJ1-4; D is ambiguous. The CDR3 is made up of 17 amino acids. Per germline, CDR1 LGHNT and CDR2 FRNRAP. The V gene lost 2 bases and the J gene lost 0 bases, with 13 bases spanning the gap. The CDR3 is CASGLNLHPATNEKLFF. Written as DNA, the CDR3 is TGTGCTAGTGGTTTGAACCTTCATCCGGCAACTAATGAAAAACTGTTTTTT.

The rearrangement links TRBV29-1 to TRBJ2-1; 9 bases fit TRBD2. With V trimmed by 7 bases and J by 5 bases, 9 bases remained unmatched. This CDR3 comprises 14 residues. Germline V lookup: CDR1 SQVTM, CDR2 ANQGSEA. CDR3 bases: TGCAGCGGATTGGGACTAGCATTCCACAATGAGCAGTTCTTC. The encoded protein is CSGLGLAFHNEQFF.

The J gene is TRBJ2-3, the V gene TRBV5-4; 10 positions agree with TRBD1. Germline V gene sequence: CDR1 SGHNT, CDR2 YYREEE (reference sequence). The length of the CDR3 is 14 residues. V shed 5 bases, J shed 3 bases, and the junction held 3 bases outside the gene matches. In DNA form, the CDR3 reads TGTGCCAGCAGTTGGGACAGGGGAACAGATACGCAGTATTTT. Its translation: CASSWDRGTDTQYF. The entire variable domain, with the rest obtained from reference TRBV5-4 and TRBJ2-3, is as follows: ETGVTQSPTHLIKTRGQQVTLRCSSQSGHNTVSWYQQALGQGPQFIFQYYREEENGRGNFPPRFSGLQFPNYSSELNVNALELDDSALYLCASSWDRGTDTQYFGPGTRLTVL.

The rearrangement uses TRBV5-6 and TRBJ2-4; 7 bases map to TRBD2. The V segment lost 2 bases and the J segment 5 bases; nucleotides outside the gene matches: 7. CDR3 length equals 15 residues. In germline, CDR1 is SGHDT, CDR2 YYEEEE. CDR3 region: CASSFILAGQNIQYF. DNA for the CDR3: TGTGCCAGCAGCTTTATCTTAGCGGGTCAAAACATTCAGTACTTC.

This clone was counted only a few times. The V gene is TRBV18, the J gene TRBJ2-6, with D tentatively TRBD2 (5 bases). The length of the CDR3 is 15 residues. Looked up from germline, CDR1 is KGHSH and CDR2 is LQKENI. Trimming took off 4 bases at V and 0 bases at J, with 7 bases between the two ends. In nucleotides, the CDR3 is TGTGCCAGCTCACTAGCGTCCTCTGGGGCCAACGTCCTGACTTTC. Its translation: CASSLASSGANVLTF. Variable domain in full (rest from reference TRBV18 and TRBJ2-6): NAGVMQNPRHLVRRRGQEARLRCSPMKGHSHVYWYRQLPEEGLKFMVYLQKENIIDESGMPKERFSAEFPKEGPSILRIQQVVRGDSAAYFCASSLASSGANVLTFGAGSRLTVL.

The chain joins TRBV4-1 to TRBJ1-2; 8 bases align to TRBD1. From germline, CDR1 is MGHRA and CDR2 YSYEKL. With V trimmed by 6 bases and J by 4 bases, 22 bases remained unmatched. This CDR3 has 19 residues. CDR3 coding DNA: TGCGCCAGCAGTCAGCCGACTGAAGGACAGGGACCGAGCAGCTATGGCTACACCTTC. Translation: CASSQPTEGQGPSSYGYTF.

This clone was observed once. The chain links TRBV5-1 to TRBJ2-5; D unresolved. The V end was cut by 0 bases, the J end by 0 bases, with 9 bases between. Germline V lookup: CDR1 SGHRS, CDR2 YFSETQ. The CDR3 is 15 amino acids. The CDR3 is CASSLGVGYQETQYF. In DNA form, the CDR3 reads TGCGCCAGCAGCTTGGGGGTAGGGTACCAAGAGACCCAGTACTTC.

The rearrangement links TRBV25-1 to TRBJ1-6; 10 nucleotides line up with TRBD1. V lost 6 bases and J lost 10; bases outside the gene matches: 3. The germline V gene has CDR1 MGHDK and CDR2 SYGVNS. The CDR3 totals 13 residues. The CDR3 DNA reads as TGTGCCAGCAGAGGGACAGGGGACTCACCCCTCCACTTT. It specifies CASRGTGDSPLHF.

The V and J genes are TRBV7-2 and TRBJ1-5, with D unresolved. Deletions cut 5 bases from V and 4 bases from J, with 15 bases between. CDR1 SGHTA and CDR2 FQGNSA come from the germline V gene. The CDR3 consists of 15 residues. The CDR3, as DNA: TGTGCCAGCAGCCTACATTGGACGGGGAATCAGCCCCAGCATTTT. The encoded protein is CASSLHWTGNQPQHF. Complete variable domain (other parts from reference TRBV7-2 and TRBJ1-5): GAGVSQSPSNKVTEKGKDVELRCDPISGHTALYWYRQSLGQGLEFLIYFQGNSAPDKSGLPSDRFSAERTGGSVSTLTIQRTQQEDSAVYLCASSLHWTGNQPQHFGDGTRLSIL.

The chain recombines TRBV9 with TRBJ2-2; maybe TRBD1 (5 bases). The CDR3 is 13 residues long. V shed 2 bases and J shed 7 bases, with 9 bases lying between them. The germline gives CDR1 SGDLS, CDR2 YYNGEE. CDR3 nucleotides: TGTGCCAGCAGCGTGGCAGGGAACGGGGAGCTGTTTTTT. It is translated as CASSVAGNGELFF.

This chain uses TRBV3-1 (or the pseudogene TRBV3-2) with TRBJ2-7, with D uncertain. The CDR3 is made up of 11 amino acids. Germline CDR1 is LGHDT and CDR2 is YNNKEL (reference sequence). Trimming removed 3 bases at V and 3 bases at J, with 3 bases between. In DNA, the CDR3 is TGTGCCAGCAGCCAGATCTACGAGCAGTACTTC. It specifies CASSQIYEQYF.

For the CDR3, the DNA is TGCGCCAGCAGCCAAGATGGGACAGGGGACTATGGCTACACCTTC. Its protein is CASSQDGTGDYGYTF. This chain connects TRBV4-1 to TRBJ1-2; 10 bases align to TRBD1. The CDR3 sequence is 15 residues long. Trimming removed 0 bases from V and 3 bases from J; junction bases left unmatched: 1. The germline V gene encodes CDR1 MGHRA and CDR2 YSYEKL.

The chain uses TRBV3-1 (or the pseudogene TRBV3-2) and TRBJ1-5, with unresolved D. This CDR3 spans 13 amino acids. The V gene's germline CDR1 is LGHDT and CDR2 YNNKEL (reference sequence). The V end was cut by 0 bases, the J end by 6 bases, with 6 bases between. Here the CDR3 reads CASSQDEVQPQHF. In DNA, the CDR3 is TGTGCCAGCAGCCAAGATGAGGTTCAGCCCCAGCATTTT.

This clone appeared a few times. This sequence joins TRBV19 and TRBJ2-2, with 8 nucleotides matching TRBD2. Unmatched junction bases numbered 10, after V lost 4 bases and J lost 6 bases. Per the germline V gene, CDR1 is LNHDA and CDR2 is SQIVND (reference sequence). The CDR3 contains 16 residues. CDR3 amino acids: CASSSPTGGLAGELFF. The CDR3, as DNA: TGTGCCAGTAGTAGCCCTACGGGAGGGTTGGCCGGGGAGCTGTTTTTT.

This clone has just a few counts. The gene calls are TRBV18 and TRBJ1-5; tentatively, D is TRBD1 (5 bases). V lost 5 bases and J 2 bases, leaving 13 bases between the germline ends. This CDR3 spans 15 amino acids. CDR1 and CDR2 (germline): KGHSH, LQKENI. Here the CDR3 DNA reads TGTGCCAGCTCAATCCGGGGGACCGGCAATCAGCCCCAGCATTTT. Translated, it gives CASSIRGTGNQPQHF.

The CDR3 nucleotides are TGTGCCAGTAAGGGATGGCACTCGAACACTGAAGCTTTCTTT. Residues: CASKGWHSNTEAFF. The chain joins TRBV19 to TRBJ1-1, with D hard to call. Per germline, CDR1 LNHDA and CDR2 SQIVND (reference sequence). The CDR3 is 14 amino acids. V lost 7 bases and J lost 1, with 13 bases in between.

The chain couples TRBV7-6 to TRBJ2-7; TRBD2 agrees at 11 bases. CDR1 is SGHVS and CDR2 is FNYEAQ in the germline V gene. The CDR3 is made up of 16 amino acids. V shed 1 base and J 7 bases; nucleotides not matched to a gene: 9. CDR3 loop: CASSLGSGRASGEQYF. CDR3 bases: TGTGCCAGCAGCTTAGGTAGCGGGAGGGCCTCTGGGGAGCAGTACTTC.

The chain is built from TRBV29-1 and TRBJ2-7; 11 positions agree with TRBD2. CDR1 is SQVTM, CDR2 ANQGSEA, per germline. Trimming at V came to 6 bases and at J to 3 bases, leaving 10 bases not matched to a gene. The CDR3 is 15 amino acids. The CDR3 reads CSVADGLAGGYEQYV. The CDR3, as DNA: TGCAGCGTGGCCGATGGGCTAGCGGGAGGCTACGAGCAGTACGTC.

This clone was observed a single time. The CDR3 loop is CASSHGASGLGAQYF. The CDR3 bases are TGTGCCAGCAGTCACGGGGCTAGCGGTTTGGGGGCGCAGTATTTT. The chain recombines TRBV2 with TRBJ2-3, with TRBD2 identical over 7 bases. Looked up from germline, CDR1 is SNHLY and CDR2 is FYNNEI. This CDR3 is built from 15 residues. V trimming: 5 bases; J trimming: 10 bases; junction bases outside the gene matches: 15.

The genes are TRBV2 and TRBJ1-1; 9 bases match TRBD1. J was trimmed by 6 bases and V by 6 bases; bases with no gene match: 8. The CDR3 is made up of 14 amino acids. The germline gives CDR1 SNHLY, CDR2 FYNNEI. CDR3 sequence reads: CASRTDRGMAEAFF. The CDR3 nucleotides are TGTGCCAGCAGAACGGACAGGGGAATGGCTGAAGCTTTCTTT.

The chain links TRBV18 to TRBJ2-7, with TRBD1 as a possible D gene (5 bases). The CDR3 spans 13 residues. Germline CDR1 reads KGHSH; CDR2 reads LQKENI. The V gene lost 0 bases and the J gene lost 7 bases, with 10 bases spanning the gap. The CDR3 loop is CASSPPAGLEQYF. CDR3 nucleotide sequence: TGTGCCAGCTCACCACCGGCAGGGCTTGAGCAGTACTTC.

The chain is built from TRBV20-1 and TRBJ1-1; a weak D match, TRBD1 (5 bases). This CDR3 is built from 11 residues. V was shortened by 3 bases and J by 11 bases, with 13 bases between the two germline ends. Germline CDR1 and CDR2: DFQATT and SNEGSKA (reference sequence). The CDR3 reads CSARGGPGAFF. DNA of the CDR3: TGCAGTGCTAGGGGGGGACCTGGGGCTTTCTTT.